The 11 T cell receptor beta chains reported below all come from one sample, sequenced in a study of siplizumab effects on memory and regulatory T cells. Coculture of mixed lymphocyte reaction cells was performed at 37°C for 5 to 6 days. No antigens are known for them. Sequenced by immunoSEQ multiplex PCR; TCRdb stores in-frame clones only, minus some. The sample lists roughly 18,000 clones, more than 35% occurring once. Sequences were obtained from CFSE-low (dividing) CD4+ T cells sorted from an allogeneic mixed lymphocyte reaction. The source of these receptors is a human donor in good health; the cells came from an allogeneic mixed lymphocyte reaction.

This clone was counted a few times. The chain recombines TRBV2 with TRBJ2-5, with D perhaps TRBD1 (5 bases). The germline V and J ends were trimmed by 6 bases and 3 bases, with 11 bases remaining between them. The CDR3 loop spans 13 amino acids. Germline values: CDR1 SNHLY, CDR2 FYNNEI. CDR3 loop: CASSAGQKETQYF. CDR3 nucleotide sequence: TGTGCCAGCAGCGCCGGACAAAAAGAGACCCAGTACTTC.

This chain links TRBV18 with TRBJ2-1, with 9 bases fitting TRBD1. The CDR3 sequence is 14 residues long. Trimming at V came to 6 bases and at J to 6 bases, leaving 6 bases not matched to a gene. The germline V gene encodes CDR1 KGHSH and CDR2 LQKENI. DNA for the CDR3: TGTGCCAGCTCCTGGGGACAGGGTTCCAATGAGCAGTTCTTC. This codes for CASSWGQGSNEQFF.

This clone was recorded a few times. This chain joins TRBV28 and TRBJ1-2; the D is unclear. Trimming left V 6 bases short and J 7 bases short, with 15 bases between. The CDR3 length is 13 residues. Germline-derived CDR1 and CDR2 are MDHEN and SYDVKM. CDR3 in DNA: TGTGCCAGCAGCGATCGGGATGATGGTGGCTACACCTTC. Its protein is CASSDRDDGGYTF.

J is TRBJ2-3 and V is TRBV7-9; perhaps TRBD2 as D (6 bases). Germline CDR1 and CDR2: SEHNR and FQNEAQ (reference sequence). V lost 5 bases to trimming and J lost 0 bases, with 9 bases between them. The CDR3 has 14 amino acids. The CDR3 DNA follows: TGTGCCAGCAGCCTGGCGGGGAGCACAGATACGCAGTATTTT. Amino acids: CASSLAGSTDTQYF.

The CDR3 coding sequence is TGTGCCAGCAGCTTAGCAATCGGCCAGGAGCAGTACTTC. Protein: CASSLAIGQEQYF. The chain links TRBV7-2 to TRBJ2-7; D remains ambiguous. Trimming left V 0 bases short and J 7 bases short, with 10 bases between. The CDR3 runs 13 residues. CDR1 is SGHTA and CDR2 is FQGNSA in the germline V gene. The entire variable domain, with the rest obtained from reference TRBV7-2 and TRBJ2-7, is as follows: GAGVSQSPSNKVTEKGKDVELRCDPISGHTALYWYRQSLGQGLEFLIYFQGNSAPDKSGLPSDRFSAERTGGSVSTLTIQRTQQEDSAVYLCASSLAIGQEQYFGPGTRLTVT.

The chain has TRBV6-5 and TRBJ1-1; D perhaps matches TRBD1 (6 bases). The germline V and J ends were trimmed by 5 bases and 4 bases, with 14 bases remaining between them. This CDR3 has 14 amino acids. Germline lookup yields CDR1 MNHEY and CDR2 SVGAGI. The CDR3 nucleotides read TGTGCCAGCAGTCTTCCGGGGGCTGGCACTGAAGCTTTCTTT. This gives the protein CASSLPGAGTEAFF.

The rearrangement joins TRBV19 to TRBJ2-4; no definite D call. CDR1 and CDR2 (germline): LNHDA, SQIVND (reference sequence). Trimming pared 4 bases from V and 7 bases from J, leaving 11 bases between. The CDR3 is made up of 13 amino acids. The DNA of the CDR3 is TGTGCCAGTAGTAACGAGAAGTGGAACATTCAGTACTTC. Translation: CASSNEKWNIQYF.

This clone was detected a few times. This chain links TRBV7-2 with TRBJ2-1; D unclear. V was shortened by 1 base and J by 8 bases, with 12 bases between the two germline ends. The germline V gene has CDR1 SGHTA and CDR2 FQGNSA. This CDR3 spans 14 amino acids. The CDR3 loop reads CASSLVGWEHEQFF. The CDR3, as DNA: TGTGCCAGCAGCTTAGTAGGGTGGGAACATGAGCAGTTCTTC. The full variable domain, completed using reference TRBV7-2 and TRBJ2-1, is GAGVSQSPSNKVTEKGKDVELRCDPISGHTALYWYRQSLGQGLEFLIYFQGNSAPDKSGLPSDRFSAERTGGSVSTLTIQRTQQEDSAVYLCASSLVGWEHEQFFGPGTRLTVL.

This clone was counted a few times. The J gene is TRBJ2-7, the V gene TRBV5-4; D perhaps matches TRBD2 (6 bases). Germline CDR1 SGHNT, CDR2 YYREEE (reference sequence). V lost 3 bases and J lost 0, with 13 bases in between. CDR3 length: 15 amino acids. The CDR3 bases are TGTGCCAGCAGCTCAGCCGGGACTCCCTCCTACGAGCAGTACTTC. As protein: CASSSAGTPSYEQYF.

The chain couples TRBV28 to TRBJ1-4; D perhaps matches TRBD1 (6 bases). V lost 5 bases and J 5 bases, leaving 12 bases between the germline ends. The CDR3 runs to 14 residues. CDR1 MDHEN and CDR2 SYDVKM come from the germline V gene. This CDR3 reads CASSRRGGNEKLFF. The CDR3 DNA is TGTGCCAGCAGTAGAAGGGGGGGCAATGAAAAACTGTTTTTT. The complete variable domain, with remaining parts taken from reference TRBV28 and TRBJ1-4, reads DVKVTQSSRYLVKRTGEKVFLECVQDMDHENMFWYRQDPGLGLRLIYFSYDVKMKEKGDIPEGYSVSREKKERFSLILESASTNQTSMYLCASSRRGGNEKLFFGSGTQLSVL.

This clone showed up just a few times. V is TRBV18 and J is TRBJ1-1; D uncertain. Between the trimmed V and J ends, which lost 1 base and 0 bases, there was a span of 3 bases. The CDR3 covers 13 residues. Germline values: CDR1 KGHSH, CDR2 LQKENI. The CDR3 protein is CASSPQVNTEAFF. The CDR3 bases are TGTGCCAGCTCACCACAGGTGAACACTGAAGCTTTCTTT.